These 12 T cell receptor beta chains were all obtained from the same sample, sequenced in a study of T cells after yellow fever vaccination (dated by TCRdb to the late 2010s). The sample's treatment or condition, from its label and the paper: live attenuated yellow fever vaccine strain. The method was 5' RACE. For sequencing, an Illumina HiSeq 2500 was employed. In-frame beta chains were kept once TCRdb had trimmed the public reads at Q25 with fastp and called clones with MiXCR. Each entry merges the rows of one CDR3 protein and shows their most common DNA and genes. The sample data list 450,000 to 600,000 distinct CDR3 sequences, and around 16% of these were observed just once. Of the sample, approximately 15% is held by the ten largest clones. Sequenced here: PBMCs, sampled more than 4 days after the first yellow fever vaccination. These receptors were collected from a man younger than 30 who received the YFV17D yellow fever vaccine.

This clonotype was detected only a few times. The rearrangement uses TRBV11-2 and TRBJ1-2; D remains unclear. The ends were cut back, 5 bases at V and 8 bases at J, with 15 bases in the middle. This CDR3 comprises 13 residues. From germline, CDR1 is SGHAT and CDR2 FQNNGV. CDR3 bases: TGTGCCAGCAGCCTTTTGGGTCGAGGAGGCTACACCTTC. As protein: CASSLLGRGGYTF.

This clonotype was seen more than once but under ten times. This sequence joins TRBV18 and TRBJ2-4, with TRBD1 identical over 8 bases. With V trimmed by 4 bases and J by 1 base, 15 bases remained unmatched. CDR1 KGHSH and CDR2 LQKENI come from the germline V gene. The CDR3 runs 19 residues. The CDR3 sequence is CASSRIEQGVGVAKNIQYF. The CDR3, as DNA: TGTGCCAGCTCACGGATCGAACAGGGGGTTGGAGTTGCCAAAAACATTCAGTACTTC.

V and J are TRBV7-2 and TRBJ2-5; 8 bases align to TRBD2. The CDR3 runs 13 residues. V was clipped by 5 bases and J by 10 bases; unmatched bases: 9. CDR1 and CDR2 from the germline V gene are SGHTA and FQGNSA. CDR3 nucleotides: TGTGCCAGCAGCCCGCGCGGGGGGACGGGCCAGTACTTC. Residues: CASSPRGGTGQYF.

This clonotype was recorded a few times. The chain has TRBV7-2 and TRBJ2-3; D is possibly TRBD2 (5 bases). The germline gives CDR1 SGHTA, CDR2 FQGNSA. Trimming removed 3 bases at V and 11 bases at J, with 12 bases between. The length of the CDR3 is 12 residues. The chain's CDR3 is CASSFTRTEQYF. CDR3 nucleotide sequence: TGTGCCAGCAGCTTTACTAGGACTGAGCAGTATTTT. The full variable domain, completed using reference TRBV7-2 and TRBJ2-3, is GAGVSQSPSNKVTEKGKDVELRCDPISGHTALYWYRQSLGQGLEFLIYFQGNSAPDKSGLPSDRFSAERTGGSVSTLTIQRTQQEDSAVYLCASSFTRTEQYFGPGTRLTVL.

This chain's CDR3 is CASSYSRVTEAFF. The CDR3 region has the DNA TGTGCCAGCAGTTACTCGCGGGTCACTGAAGCTTTCTTT. The genes are TRBV6-5 and TRBJ1-1, with D uncertain. V was cut by 0 bases and J by 4 bases, with 6 bases left in between. Germline V gene data show CDR1 as MNHEY and CDR2 as SVGAGI. The CDR3 spans 13 residues.

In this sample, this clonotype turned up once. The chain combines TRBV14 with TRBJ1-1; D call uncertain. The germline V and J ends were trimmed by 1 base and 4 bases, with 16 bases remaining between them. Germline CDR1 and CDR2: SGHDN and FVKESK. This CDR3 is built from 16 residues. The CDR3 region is CASSQAGGFSGTEAFF. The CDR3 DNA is TGTGCCAGCAGCCAAGCGGGAGGGTTCTCGGGCACTGAAGCTTTCTTT.

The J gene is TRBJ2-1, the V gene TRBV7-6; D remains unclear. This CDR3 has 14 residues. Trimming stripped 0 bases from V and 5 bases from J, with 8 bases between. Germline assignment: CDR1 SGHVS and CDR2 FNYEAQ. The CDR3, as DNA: TGTGCCAGCAGCTTAGCGGGTCAGAACAATGAGCAGTTCTTC. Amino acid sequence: CASSLAGQNNEQFF.

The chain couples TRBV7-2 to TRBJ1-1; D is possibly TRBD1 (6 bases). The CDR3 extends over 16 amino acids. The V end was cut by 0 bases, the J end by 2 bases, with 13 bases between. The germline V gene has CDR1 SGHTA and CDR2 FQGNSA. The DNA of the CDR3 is TGTGCCAGCAGCTTAGCGGGGGTCAGGGGTAACACTGAAGCTTTCTTT. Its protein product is CASSLAGVRGNTEAFF.

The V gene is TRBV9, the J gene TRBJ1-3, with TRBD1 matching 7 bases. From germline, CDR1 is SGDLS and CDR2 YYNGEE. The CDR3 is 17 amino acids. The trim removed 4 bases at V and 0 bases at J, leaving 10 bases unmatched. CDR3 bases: TGTGCCAGCAGCCCTGAAGGGACAGCCGACTCTGGAAACACCATATATTTT. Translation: CASSPEGTADSGNTIYF.

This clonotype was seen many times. Here the CDR3 DNA reads TGTGCCAGCAGCTTAGACCGAGCGGGGGCTTACAATGAGCAGTTCTTC. It encodes CASSLDRAGAYNEQFF. The gene calls are TRBV7-6 and TRBJ2-1; the match to TRBD2 covers 8 bases. The germline gives CDR1 SGHVS, CDR2 FNYEAQ. The CDR3 runs 16 residues. V lost 1 base and J lost 4; bases outside the gene matches: 6.

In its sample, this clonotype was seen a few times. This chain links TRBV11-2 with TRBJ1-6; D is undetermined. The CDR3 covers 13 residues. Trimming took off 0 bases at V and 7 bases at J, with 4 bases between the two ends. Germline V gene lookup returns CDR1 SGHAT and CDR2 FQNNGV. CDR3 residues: CASSLDHNSPLHF. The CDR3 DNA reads TGTGCCAGCAGCTTAGACCACAATTCACCCCTCCACTTT.

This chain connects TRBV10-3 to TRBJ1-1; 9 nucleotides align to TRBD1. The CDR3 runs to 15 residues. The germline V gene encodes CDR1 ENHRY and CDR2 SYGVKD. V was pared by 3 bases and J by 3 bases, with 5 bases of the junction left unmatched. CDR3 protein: CAISEGQGRDTEAFF. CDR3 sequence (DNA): TGTGCCATCAGTGAAGGACAGGGGAGGGACACTGAAGCTTTCTTT.